This TCR beta chain was captured in a study of blood T cell repertoires in COVID-19. The wider study: Acute-phase and convalescent COVID-19 samples originated in the United States, Italy and Spain. T cells, B-cell-depleted T cells, or PBMCs supplied cDNA or gDNA.

The authors' processing: Amplification with reference gene primers provided the estimates of nucleated cell counts. Profiled with immunoSEQ multiplex PCR; TCRdb holds only in-frame clones, not every one. That table supplies the V and J calls and clone size; D and trimming were determined from the DNA. The sample includes more than 110,000 clones, more than 80% seen only once; the top ten take roughly 6.5%. CDR1 is MNHEY, CDR2 SVGAGI, per germline. The CDR3 covers 14 residues. The V and J ends lost 0 bases and 6 bases respectively, with 11 bases between them. This rearrangement joins TRBV6-5 to TRBJ1-2; a weak D match, TRBD1 (5 bases). This sequence was found in a human donor in a cohort sampled during active COVID-19. Input material: peripheral blood. CDR3 coding DNA: TGTGCCAGCAGTTACTCGGGCAGGGCAGATGGCTACACCTTC. Amino acid sequence: CASSYSGRADGYTF.